The clone carrying this TCR beta chain was counted a single time. The length of the CDR3 is 15 residues. CDR1 is SEHNR, CDR2 FQNEAQ, per germline (reference sequence). This specimen comes from a study of OX40 agonist ivuxolimab in advanced cancers. Study-wide background: Patient treatment consisted of intravenous ivuxolimab administration every 2 weeks at 0.01 to 10 mg/kg. Among those enrolled, mean age was about 58 years (range roughly 23 to 79) and 75% to 85% were male.

Sequenced by immunoSEQ multiplex PCR; TCRdb stores in-frame clones only, minus some. Here the sample spans some 60,000 clones, roughly 90% being singletons. The sequencing used CD4+ or CD8+ T cells sorted from blood, collected in a trial of the OX40 agonist ivuxolimab. The chain uses TRBV7-9 and TRBJ2-5; D is perhaps TRBD1 or TRBD2 (6 bases each). The J call may not be correct, given that the DNA end is closer to TRBJ2-7. This sequence was found in an adult with an advanced solid tumor such as melanoma, head and neck, liver or kidney cancer. The CDR3 sequence: CASSLGGQEEDEQYF. The CDR3 bases are TGTGCCAGCAGCTTGGGGGGCCAGGAAGAGGACGAGCAGTACTTC.